This T cell receptor beta chain is drawn from a study of blood T cell repertoires in COVID-19. V shed 2 bases and J shed 0 bases, with 18 bases lying between them. This CDR3 contains 18 residues. Germline V gene data show CDR1 as MGHRA and CDR2 as YSYEKL. Profiling relied on immunoSEQ multiplex PCR, and the TCRdb table lists in-frame clones only, not all of them. Among some 700,000 clones listed, approximately 90% were seen once. Source material: peripheral blood. The chain is built from TRBV4-1 and TRBJ2-3; D call uncertain. The sequence was collected from a woman between 18 and 29 years old with acute or convalescent COVID-19. The CDR3 region has the DNA TGCGCCAGCAGCCAAAATCTCGGAGAATTGTCTAGCACAGATACGCAGTATTTT. Its protein is CASSQNLGELSSTDTQYF.